The rows below give T cell receptor beta chains drawn from one sample of a study of shared clonotypes between healthy human individuals. Data came from immunoSEQ multiplex PCR; TCRdb stores just in-frame clones and leaves some out. The sample lists about 1 million clones; about 84% were seen once. Material: memory CD4+ T cells from PBMCs. These receptors all come from a man between 18 and 29 years old in good health. Some clones in this sample may be carry-over from other donors' samples. CDR3s include the opening cysteine and the closing phenylalanine or tryptophan. D genes are given only for firm matches. The listing skips clone size in some rows; elsewhere it reads once, few, many or a size class.

v_call	j_call	d_call	clone_size	cdr3_nt	cdr3_aa
TRBV19	TRBJ1-2	TRBD1	few	TGTGCCAGTAGTTCCGGGACAGGGCTTATTTTCTATGGCTACACCTTC	CASSSGTGLIFYGYTF
TRBV12-5	TRBJ2-5	TRBD2	many	TGTGCTAGTGGTTTGGTACGGGCGGGAGAAGGGGAGACCCAGTACTTC	CASGLVRAGEGETQYF
TRBV28	TRBJ2-3	TRBD2	once	TGTGCCAGCAGTCCCATTCCGCGGGGGGTATCTGATACGCAGTATTTT	CASSPIPRGVSDTQYF
TRBV28	TRBJ1-2	-	-	TGTGCCAGTAGCAGGTCTCCCGGGGGCTACACCTTC	CASSRSPGGYTF
TRBV6-5	TRBJ1-1	TRBD1	-	TGTGCCAGCAGGCAGAACAGGGGGCGAACTGAAGCTTTCTTT	CASRQNRGRTEAFF
TRBV7-9	TRBJ1-1	-	-	TGTGCCAGCAGCCTGAGACAGGAAGCTTTCTTT	CASSLRQEAFF
TRBV6-1	TRBJ2-2	TRBD2	-	TGTGCCAGCAGGCGGGAGTGGGGGACCGGGGAGCTGTTTTTT	CASRREWGTGELFF
TRBV9	TRBJ1-5	TRBD1	-	TGTGCCAGCAGCCCTACAGGGGGCGGTCAGCCCCAGCATTTT	CASSPTGGGQPQHF
TRBV2	TRBJ2-2	-	-	TGTGCCAGCAGTGAGACTGGTCCCCCCGGGGAGCTGTTTTTT	CASSETGPPGELFF
TRBV7-9	TRBJ2-3	-	-	TGTGCCAGCAGCACGACAGCTAGCACAGATACGCAGTATTTT	CASSTTASTDTQYF
TRBV10-3	TRBJ2-7	-	-	TGTGCCATCAGTGGCGACATCTACGAGCAGTACTTC	CAISGDIYEQYF
TRBV2	TRBJ2-6	TRBD1	-	TGTGCCAGCACCAGTTCAGGGGGCGCCTCTGGGGCCAACGTCCTGACTTTC	CASTSSGGASGANVLTF
TRBV19	TRBJ2-3	-	-	TGTGCCAGTAACGTACCAGGACCAATTGATACGCAGTATTTT	CASNVPGPIDTQYF
TRBV11-3	TRBJ2-2	-	-	TGTGCCAGCAGCTTCTTTTCCGGGGAGCTGTTTTTT	CASSFFSGELFF
TRBV29-1	TRBJ2-1	TRBD2	-	TGCAGCGCCGGGGGGGTATTCGATGAGCAGTTCTTC	CSAGGVFDEQFF
TRBV5-1	TRBJ1-4	-	-	TGCGCCAGCAGCTGGGATTTATTTAATGAAAAACTGTTTTTT	CASSWDLFNEKLFF
TRBV7-2	TRBJ1-2	-	many	TGTGCCAGCAGCTTACGGGGGACAACTGGCTACACCTTC	CASSLRGTTGYTF
TRBV27	TRBJ2-1	-	-	TGTGCCAGCTGTCGGGAGACGTCCTACAATGAGCAGTTCTTC	CASCRETSYNEQFF
TRBV6-6	TRBJ2-1	TRBD2	-	TGTGCCAGCAGTTCAGTAAAACTAGCGGGTTTTGGGGAGCAGTTCTTC	CASSSVKLAGFGEQFF
TRBV11-3	TRBJ2-3	-	-	TGTGCCAGCAGCTTAAATCAGGCAGATACGCAGTATTTT	CASSLNQADTQYF
TRBV9	TRBJ2-1	TRBD2	once	TGTGCCAGCAGCGTAGGTCCTAGCGGGAGCTACTACAATGAGCAGTTCTTC	CASSVGPSGSYYNEQFF
TRBV15	TRBJ1-4	-	-	TGTGCCACCAGCAGAGATCGGGTAGGGCGAGAGGTGTTTGAAAAACTGTTTTTT	CATSRDRVGREVFEKLFF
TRBV20-1	TRBJ2-1	-	-	TGCAGTACTCCGGGCTACAATGAGCAGTTCTTC	CSTPGYNEQFF
TRBV15	TRBJ1-2	-	-	TGTGCCACCGCGGGACCGAAGAACTATGGCTACACCTTC	CATAGPKNYGYTF
TRBV28	TRBJ2-7	TRBD1	-	TGTGCCAGCAGTTTTTTGGGACAGGGAGTCTACGAGCAGTACTTC	CASSFLGQGVYEQYF
TRBV29-1	TRBJ1-2	-	-	TGCAGCGTTGAAGAAGGACTCTCACAGCCTAATGGCTACACCTTC	CSVEEGLSQPNGYTF
TRBV9	TRBJ2-4	-	-	TGTGCCGGCGGCCCCCACGGCCCCAAAAACATTCAGTACTTC	CAGGPHGPKNIQYF
TRBV5-1	TRBJ2-7	-	once	TGCGCCAGCTCGGGTACGGGGAGCTCCTACGAGCAGTACTTC	CASSGTGSSYEQYF
TRBV5-1	TRBJ2-7	-	-	TGCGCCAGCAGCGTTACGGGAGAAGCTTACGAGCAGTACTTC	CASSVTGEAYEQYF
TRBV7-3	TRBJ2-2	-	-	TGTGCCAGCAGCGGACGGCCCCTGGGGACCGGGGAGCTGTTTTTT	CASSGRPLGTGELFF
TRBV13	TRBJ2-7	-	-	TGTGCCAGCAGCTTTCTATCTGGCGCCGCCGGAGAATACGAGCAGTACTTC	CASSFLSGAAGEYEQYF
TRBV4-3	TRBJ2-7	-	-	TGCGCCAGCAGCCAAGCCCCATATAAGGGATACGAGCAGTACTTC	CASSQAPYKGYEQYF
TRBV29-1	TRBJ1-2	-	few	TGCAGCGTTGAACCTAACTATGGCTACACCTTC	CSVEPNYGYTF
TRBV28	TRBJ2-1	-	-	TGTGCCACCGGGCCCAGCTATGAGCAGTTCTTC	CATGPSYEQFF
TRBV5-4	TRBJ2-3	-	-	TGTGCCAGCAGCCTGGGCGGGCCTACGGATACGCAGTATTTT	CASSLGGPTDTQYF
TRBV23-1	TRBJ1-1	-	-	TGCGCCAGCAGTCATCAGGGTACGAACACTGAAGCTTTCTTT	CASSHQGTNTEAFF
TRBV7-9	TRBJ2-5	TRBD2	-	TGTGCCAGCAGCTCTATAGCGGGAGCGGAGACCCAGTACTTC	CASSSIAGAETQYF
TRBV6-6	TRBJ1-1	TRBD1	-	TGTGCCAGCAGTTACGACAGGGGAAACACTGAAGCTTTCTTT	CASSYDRGNTEAFF
TRBV27	TRBJ2-7	-	-	TGTGCCAGAAGAAAAGGACAGCTATGTCTCTACGAGCAGTACTTC	CARRKGQLCLYEQYF
TRBV28	TRBJ1-2	TRBD1	few	TGTGCCAGCAAGACGGGGACAGGAGGAACGGGCTACACCTTC	CASKTGTGGTGYTF
TRBV1	TRBJ2-5	-	-	TGCACCAGCAGCCAACGGAGACGAAGGGCCTCGTACCAAGAGACCCAGTACTTC	CTSSQRRRRASYQETQYF
TRBV28	TRBJ1-1	TRBD1	once	TGTGCCAGCAATCGCGCGGGACAGGGGAGCACTGAAGCTTTCTTT	CASNRAGQGSTEAFF
TRBV5-4	TRBJ1-2	TRBD1	-	TGTGCCAGCAGCCCAACAGGGGGCAACTATGGCTACACCTTC	CASSPTGGNYGYTF
TRBV5-4	TRBJ2-7	-	-	TGTGCCAGCAGAGACTTGGGGGCCTACGAGCAGTACTTC	CASRDLGAYEQYF
TRBV11-3	TRBJ2-1	TRBD2	-	TGTGCCAGCAGCTTATTAGGCGGGGGGGAAAATGAGCAGTTCTTC	CASSLLGGGENEQFF
TRBV30	TRBJ1-2	TRBD1	once	TGTGCCTGGAGCCTCGGGACAGGGATGGGCTACACCTTC	CAWSLGTGMGYTF
TRBV20-1	TRBJ1-2	-	-	TGCAGTGCTAACGGACTGAGCGGCTACACCTTC	CSANGLSGYTF
TRBV5-1	TRBJ2-1	-	once	TGCGCCAGCAGCCGTGATCCTGGGAATGAGCAGTTCTTC	CASSRDPGNEQFF